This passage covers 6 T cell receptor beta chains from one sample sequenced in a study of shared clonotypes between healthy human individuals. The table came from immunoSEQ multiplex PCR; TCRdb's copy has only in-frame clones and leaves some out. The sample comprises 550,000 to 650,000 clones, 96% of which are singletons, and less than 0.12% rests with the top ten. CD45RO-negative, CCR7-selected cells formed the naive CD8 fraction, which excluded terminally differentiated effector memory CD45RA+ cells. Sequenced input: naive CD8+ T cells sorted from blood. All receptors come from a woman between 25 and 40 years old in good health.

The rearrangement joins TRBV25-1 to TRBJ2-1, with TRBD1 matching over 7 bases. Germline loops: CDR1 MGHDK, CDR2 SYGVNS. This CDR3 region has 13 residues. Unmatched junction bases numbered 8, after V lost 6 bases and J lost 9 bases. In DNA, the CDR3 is TGTGCCAGCAGCCATACAGGGGTACCTGAGCAGTTCTTC. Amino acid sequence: CASSHTGVPEQFF.

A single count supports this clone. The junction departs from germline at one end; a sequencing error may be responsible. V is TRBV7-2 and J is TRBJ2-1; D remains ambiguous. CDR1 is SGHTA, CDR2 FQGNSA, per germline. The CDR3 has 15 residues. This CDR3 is CASNLYKGLGNEQFF. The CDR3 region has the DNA TGTGCCAGCAACTTATACAAGGGTTTAGGGAATGAGCAGTTCTTC.

This CDR3 is CASSLGLAGGPSYEQYF. The DNA of the CDR3 is TGTGCCAGCAGCTTAGGCCTAGCGGGAGGGCCATCCTACGAGCAGTACTTC. J is TRBJ2-7 and V is TRBV13, with TRBD2 identical over 12 bases. Germline CDR1 reads PRHDT; CDR2 reads FYEKMQ (reference sequence). This CDR3 is built from 17 residues. J lost 1 base, V lost 0 bases, and 4 bases had no gene match.

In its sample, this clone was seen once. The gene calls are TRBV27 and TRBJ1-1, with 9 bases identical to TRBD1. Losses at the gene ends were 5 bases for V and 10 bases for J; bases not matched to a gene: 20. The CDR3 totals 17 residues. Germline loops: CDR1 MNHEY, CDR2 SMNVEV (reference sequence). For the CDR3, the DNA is TGTGCCAGCAGTACCCGGGACAGGGCGACGGCTAGATTGACAGCTTTCTTT. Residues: CASSTRDRATARLTAFF.

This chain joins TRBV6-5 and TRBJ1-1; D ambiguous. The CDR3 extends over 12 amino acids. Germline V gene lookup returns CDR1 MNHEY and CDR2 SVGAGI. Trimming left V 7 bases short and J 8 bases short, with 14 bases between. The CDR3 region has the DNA TGTGCCAGCACAAATGTGGGCCGAGAAGCTTTCTTT. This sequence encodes CASTNVGREAFF.

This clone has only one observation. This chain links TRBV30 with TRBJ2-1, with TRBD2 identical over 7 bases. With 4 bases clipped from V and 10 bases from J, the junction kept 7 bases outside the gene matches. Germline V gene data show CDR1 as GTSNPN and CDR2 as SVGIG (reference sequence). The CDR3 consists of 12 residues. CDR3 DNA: TGTGCCTGGAATAAACTAGCGCAGGAGCAGTTCTTC. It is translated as CAWNKLAQEQFF.